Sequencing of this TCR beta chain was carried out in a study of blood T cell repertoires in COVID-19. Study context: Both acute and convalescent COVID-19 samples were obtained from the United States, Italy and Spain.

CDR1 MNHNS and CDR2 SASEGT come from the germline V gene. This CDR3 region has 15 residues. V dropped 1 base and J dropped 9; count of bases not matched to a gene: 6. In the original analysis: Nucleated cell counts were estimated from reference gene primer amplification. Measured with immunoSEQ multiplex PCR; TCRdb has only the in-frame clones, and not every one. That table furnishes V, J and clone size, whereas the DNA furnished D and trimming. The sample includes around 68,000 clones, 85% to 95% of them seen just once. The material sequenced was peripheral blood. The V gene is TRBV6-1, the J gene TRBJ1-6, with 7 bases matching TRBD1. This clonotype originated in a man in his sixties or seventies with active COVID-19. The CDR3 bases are TGTGCCAGCAGTGAAGTACGCAGGGGGGCTTCACCCCTCCACTTT. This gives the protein CASSEVRRGASPLHF.